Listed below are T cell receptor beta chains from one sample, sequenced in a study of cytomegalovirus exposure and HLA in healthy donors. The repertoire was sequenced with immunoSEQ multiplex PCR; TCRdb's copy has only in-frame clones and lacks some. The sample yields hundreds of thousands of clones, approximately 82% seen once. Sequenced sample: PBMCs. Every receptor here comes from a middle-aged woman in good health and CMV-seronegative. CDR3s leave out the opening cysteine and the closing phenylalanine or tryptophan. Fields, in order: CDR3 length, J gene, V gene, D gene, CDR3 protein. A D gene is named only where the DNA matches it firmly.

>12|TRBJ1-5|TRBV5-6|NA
ASSLAGEGQPQH
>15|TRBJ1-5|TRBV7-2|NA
ASSLAGQPTSNQPQH
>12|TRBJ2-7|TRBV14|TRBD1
ASSLRDSSYEQY
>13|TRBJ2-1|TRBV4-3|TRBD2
ASSPEVAGVDEQF
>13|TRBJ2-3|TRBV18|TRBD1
ASSPGTGRTDTQY
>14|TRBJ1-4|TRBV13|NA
ASSLRRVQRNEKLF
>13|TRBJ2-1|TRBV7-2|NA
ASSPVRSSYNEQF
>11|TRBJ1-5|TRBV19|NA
ASTYSGRQPQH
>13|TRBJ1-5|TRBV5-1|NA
ASSLVSGDNQPQH
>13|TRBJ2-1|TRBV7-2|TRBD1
ASSFPDRGVFGQF
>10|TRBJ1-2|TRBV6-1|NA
ASKRVRYGYT
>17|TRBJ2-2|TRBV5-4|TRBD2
ASSREPLSSGGPTGELF
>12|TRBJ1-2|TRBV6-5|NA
ASSARTAYYGYT
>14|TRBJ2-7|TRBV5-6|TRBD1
ASSPVGTGPSGEQY
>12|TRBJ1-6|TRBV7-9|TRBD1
ASSLLQGNSPLH
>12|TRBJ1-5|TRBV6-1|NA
ASSAYRAGQPQH
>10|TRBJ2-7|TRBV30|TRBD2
AWGVPGGEQY
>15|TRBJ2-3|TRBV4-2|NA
ASSQSGGGGVEDTQY
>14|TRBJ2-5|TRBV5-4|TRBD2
ASRKTSGGLPQTQY
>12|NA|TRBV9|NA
ASSLGVGSYEQY
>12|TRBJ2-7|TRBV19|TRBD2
ASNPGRAAYEQY
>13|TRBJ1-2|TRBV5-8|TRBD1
ASSLGDRALHGYT
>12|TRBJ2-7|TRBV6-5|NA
ASSTYRGGYEQY
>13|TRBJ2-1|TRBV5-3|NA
ARSGTTRGGNEQF
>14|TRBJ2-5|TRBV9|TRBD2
ASSVGLAGGEETQY
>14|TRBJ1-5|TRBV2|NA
ASRPRSGRDNQPQH
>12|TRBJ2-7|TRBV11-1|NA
ASSLRHSSYEQY
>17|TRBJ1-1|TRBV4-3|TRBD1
ASSQGPGQGEPGVPEAF
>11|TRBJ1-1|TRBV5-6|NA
ASSTWGGTEAF
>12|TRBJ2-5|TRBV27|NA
ASRADRTQETQY
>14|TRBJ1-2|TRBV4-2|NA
ASSLGLRHFSYGYP
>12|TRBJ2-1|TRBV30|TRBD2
AWDLSGGRNEQF
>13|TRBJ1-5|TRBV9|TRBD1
ASSVMGARGEPQH
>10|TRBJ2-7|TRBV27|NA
ASRSGTLRQY
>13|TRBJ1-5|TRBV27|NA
ASSSTPRVRQPQH
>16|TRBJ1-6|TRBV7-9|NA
ASSLPNGGSSYNSPLH
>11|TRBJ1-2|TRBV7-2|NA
ASSQNPGDGYT
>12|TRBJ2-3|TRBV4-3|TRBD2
ASSFSGGTDTQY
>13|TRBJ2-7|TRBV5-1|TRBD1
ASSPGTGVVDEQY
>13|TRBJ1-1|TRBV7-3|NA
ASSLNGAPNTEAF
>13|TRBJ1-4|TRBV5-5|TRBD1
ASSLYSGGYEKLF
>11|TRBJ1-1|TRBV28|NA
ATEQGMNTEAF
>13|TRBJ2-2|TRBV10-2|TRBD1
ASRAVGGATGELF
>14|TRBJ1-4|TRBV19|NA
ASSLETGGAGEKLF
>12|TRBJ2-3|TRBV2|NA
ASSELTSTDTQY
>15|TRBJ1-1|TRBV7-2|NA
ASSSPTGPHMNTEAF
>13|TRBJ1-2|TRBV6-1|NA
ASSALTVGFLSYT
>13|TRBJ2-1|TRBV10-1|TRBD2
ASRLAGVSYNEQF
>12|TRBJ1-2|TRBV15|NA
ATSRDLGQGDYT
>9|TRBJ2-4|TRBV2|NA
ASKEEEIQY
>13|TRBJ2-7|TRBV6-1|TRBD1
ASIVTGGLYYEQY
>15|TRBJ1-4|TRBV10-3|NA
AISESKGGSSQEKLF
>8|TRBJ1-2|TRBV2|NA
ASTGAGYT
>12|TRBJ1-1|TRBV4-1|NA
ASSLGGMNTEAF
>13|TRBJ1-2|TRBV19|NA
ASSIGSGQTYGYT
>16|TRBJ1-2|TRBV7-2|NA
ASSLAPGGGAGYYGYT
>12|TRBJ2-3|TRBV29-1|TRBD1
SVEGDRVLDTQY
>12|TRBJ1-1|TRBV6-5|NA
ASSYNSLNTEAF
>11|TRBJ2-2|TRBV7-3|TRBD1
ASSPTGAGELF
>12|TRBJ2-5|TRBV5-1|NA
ASSSGTPRGEQY